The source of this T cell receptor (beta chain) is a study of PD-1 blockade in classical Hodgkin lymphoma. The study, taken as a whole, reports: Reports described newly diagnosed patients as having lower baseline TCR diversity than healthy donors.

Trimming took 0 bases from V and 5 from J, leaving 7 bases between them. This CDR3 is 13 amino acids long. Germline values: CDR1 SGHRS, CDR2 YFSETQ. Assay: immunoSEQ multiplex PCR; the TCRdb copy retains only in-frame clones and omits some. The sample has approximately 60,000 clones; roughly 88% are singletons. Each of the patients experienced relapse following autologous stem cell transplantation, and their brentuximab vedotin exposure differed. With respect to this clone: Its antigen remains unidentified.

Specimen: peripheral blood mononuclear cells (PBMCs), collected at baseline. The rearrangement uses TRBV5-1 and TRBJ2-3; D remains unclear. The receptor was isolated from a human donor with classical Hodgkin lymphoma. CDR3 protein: CASSLAVGDTQYF. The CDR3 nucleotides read TGCGCCAGCAGCTTGGCTGTAGGAGATACGCAGTATTTT.